This passage covers 15 T cell receptor beta chains from one sample sequenced in a study of blood T cell repertoires in COVID-19. Some clones are missing from TCRdb's copy, which holds only in-frame ones; the method was immunoSEQ multiplex PCR. The sample has more than 7,500 clones, about nine tenths seen once; the top ten hold less than 5.5%. Material: peripheral blood. These receptors were collected from a woman in her forties or fifties with active COVID-19.

The V call is TRBV4-2, the J call TRBJ2-5; 9 nucleotides align to TRBD2. J gave up 5 bases and V 4 bases, and 11 bases lay outside the gene matches. The CDR3 consists of 16 residues. Per germline, CDR1 LGHNA and CDR2 YNFKEQ. CDR3 bases: TGTGCCAGCAGCCCCGGACCTAGCGGGACGGTGGAGACCCAGTACTTC. Translated, it gives CASSPGPSGTVETQYF.

V gene TRBV5-1 combines with J gene TRBJ2-7; TRBD2 agrees at 8 bases. Germline V lookup: CDR1 SGHRS, CDR2 YFSETQ. CDR3 length: 14 residues. With 5 bases clipped from V and 0 bases from J, the junction kept 4 bases outside the gene matches. Here the CDR3 reads CASSIAGISYEQYF. The DNA for the CDR3 is TGCGCCAGCAGTATAGCGGGAATCTCCTACGAGCAGTACTTC.

The V gene is TRBV2, the J gene TRBJ1-5, with 8 bases fitting TRBD1. This CDR3 spans 13 amino acids. J gave up 5 bases and V 8 bases, and 5 bases lay outside the gene matches. Germline V gives CDR1 SNHLY, CDR2 FYNNEI. The CDR3 DNA sequence: TGTGCCAGCGTATCACAGGGGGATCAGCCCCAGCATTTT. Its translation: CASVSQGDQPQHF.

The chain is built from TRBV19 and TRBJ1-1; maybe TRBD1 (5 bases). CDR1 LNHDA and CDR2 SQIVND come from the germline V gene (reference sequence). CDR3 length equals 14 residues. The V and J ends lost 3 bases and 5 bases respectively, with 13 bases between them. CDR3 sequence (DNA): TGTGCCAGTAGTATCGCCAGGGCGAGGACTGAAGCTTTCTTT. It translates to CASSIARARTEAFF.

The chain uses TRBV14 and TRBJ1-2, with a tentative D call TRBD1 (5 bases). This CDR3 region has 14 residues. Trimming removed 4 bases from V and 4 bases from J, with 13 bases in between. Germline CDR1 is SGHDN and CDR2 is FVKESK. The CDR3 spells CASSPPAGIYGYTF. CDR3 nucleotide sequence: TGTGCCAGCAGCCCCCCTGCAGGGATCTATGGCTACACCTTC. The full variable domain, completed using reference TRBV14 and TRBJ1-2, is EAGVTQFPSHSVIEKGQTVTLRCDPISGHDNLYWYRRVMGKEIKFLLHFVKESKQDESGMPNNRFLAERTGGTYSTLKVQPAELEDSGVYFCASSPPAGIYGYTFGSGTRLTVV.

The chain couples TRBV18 to TRBJ2-5; D gene unclear. The CDR3 has 13 amino acids. Germline values: CDR1 KGHSH, CDR2 LQKENI. The ends were cut back, 5 bases at V and 3 bases at J, with 10 bases in the middle. CDR3 sequence (DNA): TGTGCCAGCTCATCCCTCACAAAAGAGACCCAGTACTTC. Protein product: CASSSLTKETQYF.

V usage is TRBV12-5 and J usage is TRBJ2-2; D call uncertain. Germline CDR1 and CDR2: LGHNT and FRNRAP. This CDR3 contains 17 residues. The ends were cut back, 1 base at V and 7 bases at J, with 19 bases in the middle. CDR3 region: CASGLDRVAGDVGELFF. The CDR3 DNA follows: TGTGCTAGTGGTTTGGATCGGGTAGCTGGAGATGTCGGGGAGCTGTTTTTT. The variable domain in full, completed from reference TRBV12-5 and TRBJ2-2, reads DARVTQTPRHKVTEMGQEVTMRCQPILGHNTVFWYRQTMMQGLELLAYFRNRAPLDDSGMPKDRFSAEMPDATLATLKIQPSEPRDSAVYFCASGLDRVAGDVGELFFGEGSRLTVL.

This clone was seen a few times. This chain uses TRBV30 with TRBJ1-5; the D gene is possibly TRBD1 (5 bases). V lost 1 base and J 2 bases, leaving 9 bases between the germline ends. Germline V gene lookup returns CDR1 GTSNPN and CDR2 SVGIG (reference sequence). This CDR3 comprises 14 residues. The CDR3 loop reads CAWSEGRGNQPQHF. The CDR3 DNA reads as TGTGCCTGGAGTGAAGGCAGGGGCAATCAGCCCCAGCATTTT.

This clone was counted once. The chain joins TRBV5-4 to TRBJ2-7; 7 nucleotides line up with TRBD1. Germline-derived CDR1 and CDR2 are SGHNT and YYREEE (reference sequence). Trimming cost V 4 bases and J 2 bases; bases outside gene matches: 3. CDR3 size: 13 residues. CDR3 nucleotides: TGTGCCAGCAGCCCGGGGACAGCCTACGAGCAGTACTTC. The encoded protein is CASSPGTAYEQYF.

J is TRBJ2-1 and V is TRBV21-1; the table's D call TRBD1 went unverified against the DNA. TRBV21-1 is a pseudogene. The CDR3 sequence is 14 residues long. CDR3 loop: CASSNWTDNNEQFF. The CDR3 nucleotides are TGTGCCAGCAGCAACTGGACAGACAACAATGAGCAGTTCTTC.

The V and J genes are TRBV5-1 and TRBJ1-2, with 7 nucleotides matching TRBD1. Germline assignment: CDR1 SGHRS and CDR2 YFSETQ. The V gene end was trimmed by 4 bases and the J gene end by 4 bases; junction bases not matched to a gene: 13. CDR3 length: 16 residues. For the CDR3, the DNA is TGCGCCAGCAGCCCCGGTGGAGGGGGCGAAGGCTATGGCTACACCTTC. Translation gives CASSPGGGGEGYGYTF.

J is TRBJ2-5 and V is TRBV5-3; 12 bases line up with TRBD2. TRBV5-3 is placed among ORFs of uncertain function. This CDR3 has 16 amino acids. The V segment lost 2 bases and the J segment 5 bases; nucleotides outside the gene matches: 7. DNA for the CDR3: TGTGCCAGAAGCTTTCGGGGACTAGCGGGCGGTGAGACCCAGTACTTC. Its protein is CARSFRGLAGGETQYF.

The chain joins TRBV21-1 to TRBJ1-1; the table names TRBD1, a call not compared with the DNA. TRBV21-1 is labeled a pseudogene. This CDR3 spans 17 amino acids. CDR3 protein: CASSPPGTGGAGNEAFF. CDR3 DNA: TGTGCCAGCAGCCCCCCTGGGACAGGGGGCGCGGGGAATGAAGCTTTCTTT.

The chain joins TRBV30 to TRBJ1-3, with D perhaps TRBD1 (5 bases). Germline loops: CDR1 GTSNPN, CDR2 SVGIG (reference sequence). V was shortened by 0 bases and J by 2 bases, with 14 bases between the two germline ends. The CDR3 is 16 amino acids. This CDR3 reads CAWSVKGFLTGNTIYF. In DNA form, the CDR3 reads TGTGCCTGGAGTGTAAAGGGGTTCTTGACTGGAAACACCATATATTTT.

A remark on this clone: The junction shows a germline mismatch at one end, possibly a read error. The rearrangement links TRBV5-1 to TRBJ2-1; 8 nucleotides align to TRBD1. This CDR3 contains 13 residues. The germline V gene has CDR1 SGHRS and CDR2 YFSETQ. CDR3 nucleotide sequence: TGCGCCAGCAGCTTGGCCCTAGGACAGGGAGTAATCTTC. This encodes CASSLALGQGVIF.